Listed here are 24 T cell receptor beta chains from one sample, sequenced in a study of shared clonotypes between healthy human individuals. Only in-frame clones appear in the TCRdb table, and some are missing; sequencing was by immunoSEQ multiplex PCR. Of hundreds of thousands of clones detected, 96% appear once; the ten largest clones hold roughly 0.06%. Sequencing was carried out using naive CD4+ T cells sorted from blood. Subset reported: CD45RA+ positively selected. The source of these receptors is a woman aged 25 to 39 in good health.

CDR3 in amino acids: CASSYLAGVYDEQFF. The CDR3 nucleotides read TGTGCCAGCAGTTACCTAGCGGGAGTTTATGATGAGCAGTTCTTC. The V and J genes are TRBV6-5 and TRBJ2-1; 10 positions agree with TRBD2. Germline loops: CDR1 MNHEY, CDR2 SVGAGI. This CDR3 has 15 residues. Unmatched junction bases numbered 6, after V lost 2 bases and J lost 8 bases.

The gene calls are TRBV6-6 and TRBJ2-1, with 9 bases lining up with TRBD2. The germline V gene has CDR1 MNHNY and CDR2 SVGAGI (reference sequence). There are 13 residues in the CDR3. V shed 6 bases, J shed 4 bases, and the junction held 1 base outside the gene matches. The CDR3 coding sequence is TGTGCCAGCAGAGCGGGGGGATACAATGAGCAGTTCTTC. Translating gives CASRAGGYNEQFF.

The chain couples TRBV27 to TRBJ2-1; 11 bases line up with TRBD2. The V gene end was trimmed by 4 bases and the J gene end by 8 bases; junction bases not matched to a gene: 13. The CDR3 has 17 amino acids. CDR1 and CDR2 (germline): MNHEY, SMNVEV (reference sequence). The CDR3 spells CASSSYSGLAVSDEQFF. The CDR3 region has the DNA TGTGCCAGCAGTTCCTACTCGGGACTAGCGGTATCCGATGAGCAGTTCTTC.

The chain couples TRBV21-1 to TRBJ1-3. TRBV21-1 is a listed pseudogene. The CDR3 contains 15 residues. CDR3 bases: TGTGCCAGCAGCAAGGGATCCTTCTCTGGAAACACCATATATTTT. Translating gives CASSKGSFSGNTIYF.

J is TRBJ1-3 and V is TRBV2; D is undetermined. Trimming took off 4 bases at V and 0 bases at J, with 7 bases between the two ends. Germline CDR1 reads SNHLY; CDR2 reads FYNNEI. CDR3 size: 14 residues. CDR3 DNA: TGTGCCAGCAGTGCAGGAAACTCTGGAAACACCATATATTTT. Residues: CASSAGNSGNTIYF.

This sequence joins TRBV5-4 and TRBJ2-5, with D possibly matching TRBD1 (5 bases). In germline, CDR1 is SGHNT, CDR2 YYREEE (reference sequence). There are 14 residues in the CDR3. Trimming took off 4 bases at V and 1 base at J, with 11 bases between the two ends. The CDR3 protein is CASSTQGTQETQYF. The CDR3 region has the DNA TGTGCCAGCAGCACCCAGGGCACCCAAGAGACCCAGTACTTC.

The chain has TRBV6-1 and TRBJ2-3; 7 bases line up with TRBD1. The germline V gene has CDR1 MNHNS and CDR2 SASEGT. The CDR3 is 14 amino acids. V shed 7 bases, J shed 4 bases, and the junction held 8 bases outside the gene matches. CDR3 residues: CASIRNRGSDTQYF. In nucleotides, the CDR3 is TGTGCCAGCATTAGAAACAGGGGATCAGATACGCAGTATTTT.

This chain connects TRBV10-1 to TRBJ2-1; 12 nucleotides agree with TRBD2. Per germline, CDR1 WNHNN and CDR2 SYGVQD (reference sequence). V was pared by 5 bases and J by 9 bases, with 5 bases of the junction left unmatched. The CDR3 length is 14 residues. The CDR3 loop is CASSLAGGPGEQFF. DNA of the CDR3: TGCGCCAGCAGTCTAGCGGGAGGGCCGGGTGAGCAGTTCTTC.

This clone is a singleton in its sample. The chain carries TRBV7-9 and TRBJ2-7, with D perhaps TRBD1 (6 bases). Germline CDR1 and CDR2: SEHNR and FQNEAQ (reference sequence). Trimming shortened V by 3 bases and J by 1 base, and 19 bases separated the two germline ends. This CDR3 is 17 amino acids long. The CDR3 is CASSFRGNKDGSYEQYF. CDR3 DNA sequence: TGTGCCAGCAGCTTCAGGGGTAATAAGGACGGATCCTACGAGCAGTACTTC.

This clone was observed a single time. The CDR3 loop reads CASKQTWGNNEQFF. The DNA of the CDR3 is TGTGCCAGTAAACAGACATGGGGAAACAATGAGCAGTTCTTC. The chain joins TRBV19 to TRBJ2-1; no clear D gene. The CDR3 contains 14 residues. V shed 7 bases and J shed 5 bases, with 15 bases lying between them. Germline CDR1 reads LNHDA; CDR2 reads SQIVND (reference sequence).

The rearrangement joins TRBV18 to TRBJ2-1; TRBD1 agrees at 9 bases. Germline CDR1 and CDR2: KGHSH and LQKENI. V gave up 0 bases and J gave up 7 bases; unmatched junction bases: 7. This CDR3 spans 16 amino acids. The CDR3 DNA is TGTGCCAGCTCACCACCGACCGAGACAGGGGGAAATGAGCAGTTCTTC. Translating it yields CASSPPTETGGNEQFF.

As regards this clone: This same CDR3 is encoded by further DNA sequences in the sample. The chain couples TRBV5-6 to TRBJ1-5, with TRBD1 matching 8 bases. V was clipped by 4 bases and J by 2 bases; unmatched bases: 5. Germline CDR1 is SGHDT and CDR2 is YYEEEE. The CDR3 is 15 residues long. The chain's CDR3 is CASSLRGPGNQPQHF. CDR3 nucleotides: TGTGCCAGCAGCCTCAGGGGGCCTGGCAATCAGCCCCAGCATTTT.

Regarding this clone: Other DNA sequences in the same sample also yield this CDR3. This CDR3 reads CASSISLGQGGNQPQHF. CDR3 sequence (DNA): TGTGCCAGTAGCATTAGTTTGGGACAGGGGGGAAATCAGCCCCAGCATTTT. V is TRBV19 and J is TRBJ1-5; 11 positions match TRBD1. The CDR3 loop spans 17 amino acids. Trimming removed 6 bases from V and 4 bases from J; junction bases left unmatched: 11. Looked up from germline, CDR1 is LNHDA and CDR2 is SQIVND (reference sequence). Looking up the rest from reference TRBV19 and TRBJ1-5 gives the full variable domain: DGGITQSPKYLFRKEGQNVTLSCEQNLNHDAMYWYRQDPGQGLRLIYYSQIVNDFQKGDIAEGYSVSREKKESFPLTVTSAQKNPTAFYLCASSISLGQGGNQPQHFGDGTRLSIL.

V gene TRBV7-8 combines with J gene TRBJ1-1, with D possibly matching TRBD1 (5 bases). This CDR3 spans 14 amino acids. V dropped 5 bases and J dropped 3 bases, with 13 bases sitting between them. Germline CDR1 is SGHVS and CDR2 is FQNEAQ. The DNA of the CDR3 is TGTGCCAGCAGCCCGGTAGGGGCGGACACTGAAGCTTTCTTT. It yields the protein CASSPVGADTEAFF. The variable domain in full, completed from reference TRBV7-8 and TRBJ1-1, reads GAGVSQSPRYKVAKRGQDVALRCDPISGHVSLFWYQQALGQGPEFLTYFQNEAQLDKSGLPSDRFFAERPEGSVSTLKIQRTQQEDSAVYLCASSPVGADTEAFFGQGTRLTVV.

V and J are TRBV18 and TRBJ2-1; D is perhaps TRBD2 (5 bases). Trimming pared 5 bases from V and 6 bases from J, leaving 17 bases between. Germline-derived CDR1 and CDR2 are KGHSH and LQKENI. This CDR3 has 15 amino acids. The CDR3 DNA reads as TGTGCCAGCTCAAGTATGTGGGAGAAGCGCAATGAGCAGTTCTTC. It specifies CASSSMWEKRNEQFF.

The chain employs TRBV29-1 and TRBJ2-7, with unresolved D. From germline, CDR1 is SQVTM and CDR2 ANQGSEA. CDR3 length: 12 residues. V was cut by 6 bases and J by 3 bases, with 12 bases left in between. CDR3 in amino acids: CSVVDGYYEQYF. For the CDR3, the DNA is TGCAGCGTAGTGGACGGATACTACGAGCAGTACTTC.

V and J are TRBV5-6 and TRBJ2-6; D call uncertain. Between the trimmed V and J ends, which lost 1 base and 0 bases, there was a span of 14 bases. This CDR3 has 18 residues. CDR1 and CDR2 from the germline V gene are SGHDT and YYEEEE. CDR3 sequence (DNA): TGTGCCAGCAGCTTGTTTCAGGCCGCTAGCTCTGGGGCCAACGTCCTGACTTTC. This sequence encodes CASSLFQAASSGANVLTF.

This CDR3 is CASSSLGVGKDNQPQHF. The CDR3 region has the DNA TGTGCCAGCAGTTCCTTGGGGGTAGGTAAGGACAATCAGCCCCAGCATTTT. This chain links TRBV28 with TRBJ1-5, with D perhaps TRBD1 (5 bases). Between the trimmed V and J ends, which lost 4 bases and 3 bases, there was a span of 19 bases. The CDR3 sequence is 17 residues long. Germline V gives CDR1 MDHEN, CDR2 SYDVKM. Looking up the rest from reference TRBV28 and TRBJ1-5 gives the full variable domain: DVKVTQSSRYLVKRTGEKVFLECVQDMDHENMFWYRQDPGLGLRLIYFSYDVKMKEKGDIPEGYSVSREKKERFSLILESASTNQTSMYLCASSSLGVGKDNQPQHFGDGTRLSIL.

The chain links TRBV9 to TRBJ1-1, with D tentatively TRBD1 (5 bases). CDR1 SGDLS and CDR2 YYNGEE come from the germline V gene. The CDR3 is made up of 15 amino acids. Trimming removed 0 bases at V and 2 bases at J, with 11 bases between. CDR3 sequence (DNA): TGTGCCAGCAGCGTAGAAGGGACGCCAAACACTGAAGCTTTCTTT. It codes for CASSVEGTPNTEAFF.

The CDR3 sequence is CASSQRGIAGIQETQYF. The CDR3 nucleotides read TGTGCCAGCAGCCAACGGGGGATAGCGGGAATCCAAGAGACCCAGTACTTC. The chain carries TRBV4-2 and TRBJ2-5; 8 nucleotides agree with TRBD2. Germline values: CDR1 LGHNA, CDR2 YNFKEQ. The CDR3 sequence is 17 residues long. V was pared by 2 bases and J by 1 base, with 9 bases of the junction left unmatched.

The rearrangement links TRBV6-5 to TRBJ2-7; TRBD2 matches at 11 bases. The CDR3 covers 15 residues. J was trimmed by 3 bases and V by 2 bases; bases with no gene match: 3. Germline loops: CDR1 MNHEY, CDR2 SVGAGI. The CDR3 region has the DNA TGTGCCAGCAGTTACAGTACTAGCGGGGGCTACGAGCAGTACTTC. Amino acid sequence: CASSYSTSGGYEQYF.

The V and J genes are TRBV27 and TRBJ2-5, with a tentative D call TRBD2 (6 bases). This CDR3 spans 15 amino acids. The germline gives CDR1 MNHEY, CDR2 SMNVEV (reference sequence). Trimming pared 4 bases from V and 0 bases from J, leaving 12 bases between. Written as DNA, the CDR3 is TGTGCCAGCAGTTCCCCGGGGAGGCACCAAGAGACCCAGTACTTC. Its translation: CASSSPGRHQETQYF.

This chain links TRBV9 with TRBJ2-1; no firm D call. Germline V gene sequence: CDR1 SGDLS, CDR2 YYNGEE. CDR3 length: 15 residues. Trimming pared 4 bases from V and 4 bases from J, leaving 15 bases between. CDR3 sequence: CASSRGPLPYNEQFF. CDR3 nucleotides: TGTGCCAGCAGCCGAGGCCCACTCCCTTACAATGAGCAGTTCTTC.

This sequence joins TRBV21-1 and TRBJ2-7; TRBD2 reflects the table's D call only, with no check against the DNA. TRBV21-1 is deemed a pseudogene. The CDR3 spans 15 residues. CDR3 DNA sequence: TGTGCCAGCAGCAATAAGACTAAGAAAATTTACGAGCAGTACTTC. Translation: CASSNKTKKIYEQYF.